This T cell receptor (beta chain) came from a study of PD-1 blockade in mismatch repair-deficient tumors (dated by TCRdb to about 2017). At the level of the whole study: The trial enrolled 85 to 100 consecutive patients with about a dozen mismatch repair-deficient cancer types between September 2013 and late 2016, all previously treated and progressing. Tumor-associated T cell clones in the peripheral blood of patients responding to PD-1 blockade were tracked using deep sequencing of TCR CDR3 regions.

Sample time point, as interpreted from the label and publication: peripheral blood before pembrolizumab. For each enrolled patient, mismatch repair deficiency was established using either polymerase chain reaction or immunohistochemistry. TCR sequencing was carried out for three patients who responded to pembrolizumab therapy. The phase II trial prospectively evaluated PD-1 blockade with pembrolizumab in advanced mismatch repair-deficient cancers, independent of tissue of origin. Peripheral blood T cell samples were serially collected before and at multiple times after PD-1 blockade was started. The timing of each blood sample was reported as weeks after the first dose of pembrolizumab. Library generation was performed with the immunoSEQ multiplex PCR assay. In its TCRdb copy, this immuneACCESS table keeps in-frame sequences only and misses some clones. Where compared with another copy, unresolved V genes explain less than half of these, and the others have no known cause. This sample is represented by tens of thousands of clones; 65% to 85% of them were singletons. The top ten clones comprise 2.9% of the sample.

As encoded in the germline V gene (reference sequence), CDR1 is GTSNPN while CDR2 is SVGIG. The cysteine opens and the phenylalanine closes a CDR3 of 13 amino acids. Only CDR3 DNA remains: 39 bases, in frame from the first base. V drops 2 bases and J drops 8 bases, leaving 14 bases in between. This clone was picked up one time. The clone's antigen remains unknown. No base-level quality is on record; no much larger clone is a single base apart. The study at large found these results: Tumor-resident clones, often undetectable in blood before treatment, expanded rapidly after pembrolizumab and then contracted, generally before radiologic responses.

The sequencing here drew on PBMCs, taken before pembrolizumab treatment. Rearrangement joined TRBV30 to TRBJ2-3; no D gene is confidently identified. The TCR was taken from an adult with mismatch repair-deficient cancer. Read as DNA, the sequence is TGTGCCTGGAGTATGGCTAGTCTGGGTACGCAGTATTTT. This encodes CAWSMASLGTQYF. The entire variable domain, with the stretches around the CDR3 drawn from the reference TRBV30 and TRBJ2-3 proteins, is SQTIHQWPATLVQPVGSPLSLECTVEGTSNPNLYWYRQAAGRGLQLLFYSVGIGQISSEVPQNLSASRPQDRQFILSSKKLLLSDSGFYLCAWSMASLGTQYFGPGTRLTVL.